The clone carrying this T cell receptor (beta chain) was seen ten or more times. Its specificity is not known. These data originate in a study of post-analysis software for immune sequencing data. Whole-study context: Included among the disease courses, which were recorded for the cohort, were relapsing-remitting, secondary progressive and progressive-relapsing multiple sclerosis.

Study results and caveats: Controls' normalized Chao1 diversity significantly exceeded that of multiple sclerosis patients. Analysis by F measure revealed that same-batch samples clustered strongly together.

Prepared libraries of TCR beta cDNA carried unique molecular identifiers. TCRdb passed the PCR reads through MiXCR, listing each CDR3 protein once. The data show roughly 800,000 distinct CDR3 sequences, around 50% seen once. Sequenced material: blood. This clonotype was obtained from a girl aged 10-17 years with multiple sclerosis.

The CDR3 nucleotides are TGTGCCAGCAGTAACAGGGAACCGGGACGGCCTTCGGGGTTCTCCTACGAGCAGTACTTC. Translated, it gives CASSNREPGRPSGFSYEQYF. V is TRBV27 and J is TRBJ2-7; D is perhaps TRBD1 (6 bases). The CDR3 extends over 20 amino acids. V lost 5 bases, J lost 0 bases, and 29 bases lay in between. Per germline, CDR1 MNHEY and CDR2 SMNVEV (reference sequence).